This T cell receptor (beta chain) is drawn from a study of blood T cells in healthy people across ages. CDR1 is DFQATT, CDR2 SNEGSKA, per germline (reference sequence). The CDR3 extends over 15 amino acids. V was cut by 5 bases and J by 8 bases, with 22 bases left in between. The authors ran a second PCR of roughly 6 to 11 cycles using a sample-barcoded 5' primer and a J-beta primer mix. From each sample, at least 2.5 million paired-end reads containing CDR3 were obtained. Each CDR3 protein gets one entry after TCRdb re-called the 5' RACE reads with MiXCR. The table shows 550,000 to 800,000 distinct CDR3 sequences, with about 32% occurring only once. This clonotype appeared many times. Its matching antigen is unknown. Broader study findings: Donors of long life had a larger count of naive CD4+ cells and greater diversity than aged donors.

This sequence originates from an elderly woman in good health. The chain carries TRBV20-1 and TRBJ2-1, with D maybe TRBD1 (7 bases). What was sequenced was blood. The CDR3 bases are TGCAGTGCTGGCGACCGACAGGGAGGCATCGATGAGCAGTTCTTC. Residues: CSAGDRQGGIDEQFF.